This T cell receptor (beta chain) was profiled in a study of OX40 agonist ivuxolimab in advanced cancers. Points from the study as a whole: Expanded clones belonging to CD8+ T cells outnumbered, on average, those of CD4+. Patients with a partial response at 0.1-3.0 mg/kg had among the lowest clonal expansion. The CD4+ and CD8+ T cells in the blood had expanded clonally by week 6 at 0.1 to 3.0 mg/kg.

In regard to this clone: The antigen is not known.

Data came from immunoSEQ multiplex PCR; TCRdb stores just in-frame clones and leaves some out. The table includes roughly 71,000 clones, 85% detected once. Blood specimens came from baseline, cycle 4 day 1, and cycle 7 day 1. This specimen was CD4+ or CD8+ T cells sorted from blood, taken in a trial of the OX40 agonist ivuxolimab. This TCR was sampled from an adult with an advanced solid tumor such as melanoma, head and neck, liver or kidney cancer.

CDR3 amino acids: CASSLPNSPLHF. As DNA, the CDR3 is TGTGCCAGCAGCCTCCCGAATTCACCCCTCCACTTT. The chain couples TRBV7-9 to TRBJ1-6; D call uncertain. V was shortened by 5 bases and J by 7 bases, with 6 bases between the two germline ends. There are 12 residues in the CDR3. Looked up from germline, CDR1 is SEHNR and CDR2 is FQNEAQ (reference sequence).